This T cell receptor (beta chain) appears in the sequencing data of a study of blood T cell repertoires in COVID-19. The germline CDR1 and CDR2 sequences are WSHSY and SAAADI. The CDR3 is made up of 13 amino acids. Trimming at V came to 3 bases and at J to 7 bases, leaving 2 bases not matched to a gene. Only in-frame clones appear in the TCRdb table, and some are missing; sequencing was by immunoSEQ multiplex PCR. The sample has 200,000 to 300,000 clones; around 85% are singletons. This clone was recorded a few times. The clonotype comes from a woman in her sixties or seventies with active or convalescent COVID-19. The sequenced sample was peripheral blood. The chain couples TRBV10-2 to TRBJ1-3; 8 bases map to TRBD1. The CDR3 reads CASSEQGGNTIYF. Here the CDR3 DNA reads TGCGCCAGCAGTGAACAGGGGGGTAACACCATATATTTT.